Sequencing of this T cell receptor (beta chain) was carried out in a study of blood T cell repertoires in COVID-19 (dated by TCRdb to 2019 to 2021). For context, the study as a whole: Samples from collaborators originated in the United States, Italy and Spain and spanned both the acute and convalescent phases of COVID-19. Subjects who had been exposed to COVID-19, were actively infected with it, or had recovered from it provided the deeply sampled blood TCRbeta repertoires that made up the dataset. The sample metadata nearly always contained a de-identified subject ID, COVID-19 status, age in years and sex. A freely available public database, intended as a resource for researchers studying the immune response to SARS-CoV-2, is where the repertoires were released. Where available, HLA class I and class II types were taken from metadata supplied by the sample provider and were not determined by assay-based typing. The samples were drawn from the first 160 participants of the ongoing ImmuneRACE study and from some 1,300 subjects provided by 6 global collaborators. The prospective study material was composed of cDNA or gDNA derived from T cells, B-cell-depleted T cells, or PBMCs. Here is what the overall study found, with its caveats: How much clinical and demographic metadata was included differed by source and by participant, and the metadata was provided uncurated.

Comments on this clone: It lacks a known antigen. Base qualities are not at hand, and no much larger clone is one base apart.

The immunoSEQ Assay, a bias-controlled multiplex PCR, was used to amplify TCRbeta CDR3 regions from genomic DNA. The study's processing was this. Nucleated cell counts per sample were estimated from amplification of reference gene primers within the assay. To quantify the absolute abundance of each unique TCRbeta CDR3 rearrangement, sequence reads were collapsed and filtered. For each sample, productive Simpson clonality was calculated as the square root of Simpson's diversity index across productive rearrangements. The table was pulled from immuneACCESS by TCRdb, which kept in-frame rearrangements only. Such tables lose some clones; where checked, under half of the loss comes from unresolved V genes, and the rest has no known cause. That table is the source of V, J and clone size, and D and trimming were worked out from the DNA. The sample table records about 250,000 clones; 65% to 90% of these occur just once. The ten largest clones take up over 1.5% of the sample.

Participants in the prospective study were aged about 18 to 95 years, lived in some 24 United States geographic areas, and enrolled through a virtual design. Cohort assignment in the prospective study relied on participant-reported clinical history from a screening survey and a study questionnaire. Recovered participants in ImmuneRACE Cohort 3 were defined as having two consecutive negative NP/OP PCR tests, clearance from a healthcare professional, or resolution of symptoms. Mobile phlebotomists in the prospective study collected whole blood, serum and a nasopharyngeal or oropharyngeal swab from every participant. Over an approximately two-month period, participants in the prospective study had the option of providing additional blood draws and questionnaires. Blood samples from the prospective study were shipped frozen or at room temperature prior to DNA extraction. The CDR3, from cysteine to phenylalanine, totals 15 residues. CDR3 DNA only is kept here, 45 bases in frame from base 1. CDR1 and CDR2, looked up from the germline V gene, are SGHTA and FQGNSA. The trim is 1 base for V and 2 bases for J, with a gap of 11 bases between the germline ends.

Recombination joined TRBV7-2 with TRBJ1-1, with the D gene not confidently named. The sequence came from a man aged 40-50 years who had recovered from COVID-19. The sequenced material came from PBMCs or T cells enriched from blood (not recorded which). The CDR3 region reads CASSLVRTANTEAFF. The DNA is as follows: TGTGCCAGCAGCTTAGTTCGTACAGCAAACACTGAAGCTTTCTTT. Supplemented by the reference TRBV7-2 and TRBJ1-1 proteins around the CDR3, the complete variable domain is GAGVSQSPSNKVTEKGKDVELRCDPISGHTALYWYRQSLGQGLEFLIYFQGNSAPDKSGLPSDRFSAERTGGSVSTLTIQRTQQEDSAVYLCASSLVRTANTEAFFGQGTRLTVV.